The subject of this entry is one TCR beta chain. Its specificity is unknown. Some clones are missing from TCRdb's copy, which holds only in-frame ones; the method was immunoSEQ multiplex PCR. The table records approximately 300,000 clones, approximately 90% of them present only once. This entry belongs to a study of cytomegalovirus exposure and HLA in healthy donors. Across the whole study: In a later analysis, the roughly 120 validation repertoires were reported to have used the same platform as the approximately 620 first-cohort repertoires.

Study-level findings and limits: The authors enumerated roughly 160 TCR beta chains as linked to cytomegalovirus. Per published reports, the classifier diagnosed cytomegalovirus status with high specificity and sensitivity. Subsequent analysis of the 100 to 150 validation repertoires found a tendency for first-cohort TCR clusters to co-occur.

Germline V gene lookup returns CDR1 KGHSH and CDR2 LQKENI. The CDR3 has 15 residues. V lost 6 bases, J lost 1 base, and 12 bases lay in between. Sequenced sample: PBMCs. The rearrangement uses TRBV18 and TRBJ2-2; TRBD2 might be the D (5 bases). The clonotype comes from a woman between 18 and 30 years old in good health and CMV-seronegative. As DNA, the CDR3 is TGTGCCAGCTCTCCGTCGGACTGGAACACCGGGGAGCTGTTTTTT. This encodes CASSPSDWNTGELFF. The variable domain in full, with the rest retrieved from reference TRBV18 and TRBJ2-2, is NAGVMQNPRHLVRRRGQEARLRCSPMKGHSHVYWYRQLPEEGLKFMVYLQKENIIDESGMPKERFSAEFPKEGPSILRIQQVVRGDSAAYFCASSPSDWNTGELFFGEGSRLTVL.